Listed here are 9 T cell receptor beta chains from one sample, sequenced in a study of human T cells and chemical hapten exposure. Each CDR3 protein gets one entry after TCRdb re-called the RACE reads with MiXCR. In the table there are around 52,000 distinct CDR3 sequences, roughly a tenth of which are singletons. Time point of the sample: patch test 1, 2 weeks after DPC sensitization. Specified treatment: therapeutic diphenylcyclopropenone sensitization with weekly scalp DPC. The material was whole blood, obtained in connection with sensitization to the hapten diphenylcyclopropenone (DPC). The receptors stem from a woman aged 40 to 55 with alopecia areata. Some clones in this sample may be carry-over from other donors' samples.

This chain links TRBV9 with TRBJ2-1; 9 bases are a match to TRBD2. The length of the CDR3 is 15 residues. Trimming took 3 bases from V and 6 from J; bases not matched to a gene: 7. Germline CDR1 SGDLS, CDR2 YYNGEE. The CDR3 protein is CASSDPRTSANEQFF. In DNA form, the CDR3 reads TGTGCCAGCAGCGATCCTCGGACTAGCGCCAATGAGCAGTTCTTC. Combining the CDR3 with reference TRBV9 and TRBJ2-1 gives the whole variable domain DSGVTQTPKHLITATGQRVTLRCSPRSGDLSVYWYQQSLDQGLQFLIQYYNGEERAKGNILERFSAQQFPDLHSELNLSSLELGDSALYFCASSDPRTSANEQFFGPGTRLTVL.

This clonotype appeared many times. The chain couples TRBV4-2 to TRBJ1-5; D remains ambiguous. The CDR3 runs to 16 residues. V was pared by 1 base and J by 4 bases, with 14 bases between. Germline CDR1 reads LGHNA; CDR2 reads YNFKEQ. CDR3: CASSQGMDGQNQPQHF. CDR3 sequence (DNA): TGTGCCAGCAGCCAAGGCATGGACGGCCAAAATCAGCCCCAGCATTTT.

The table lists this clonotype with a few counts. A much larger clone lies a single base off, so this may be a read error. The rearrangement links TRBV7-8 to TRBJ2-7, with D perhaps matching TRBD1 (5 bases). This CDR3 has 13 residues. Germline CDR1 SGHVS, CDR2 FQNEAQ. CDR3 sequence: CTSSPGYVYEQYF. The CDR3, as DNA: TGTACCAGCAGCCCAGGGTACGTTTACGAGCAGTACTTC.

This chain connects TRBV12-3 or TRBV12-4 to TRBJ2-3; the D gene is possibly TRBD1 (6 bases). V lost 5 bases and J 2 bases, leaving 14 bases between the germline ends. The CDR3 extends over 15 amino acids. CDR3 coding DNA: TGTGCCAGCAGTCCTCTTGGACAGTCCACAGATACGCAGTATTTT. Translated, it gives CASSPLGQSTDTQYF.

The chain has TRBV2 and TRBJ2-7; the match to TRBD1 covers 7 bases. This CDR3 is 14 amino acids long. Trimming removed 5 bases from V and 4 bases from J; junction bases left unmatched: 8. Germline lookup yields CDR1 SNHLY and CDR2 FYNNEI. CDR3 DNA: TGTGCCAGCAGTCGGACAGGAGTCCAGTACGAGCAGTACTTC. Translated, it gives CASSRTGVQYEQYF.

This clonotype showed up many times. The rearrangement uses TRBV7-9 and TRBJ1-5; no clear D gene. Trimming removed 2 bases at V and 4 bases at J, with 9 bases between. The V gene's germline CDR1 is SEHNR and CDR2 FQNEAQ (reference sequence). The CDR3 contains 14 residues. CDR3 region: CASSLIGPNQPQHF. The CDR3 coding sequence is TGTGCCAGCAGCTTAATCGGTCCTAATCAGCCCCAGCATTTT.

This clonotype was counted a few times. V usage is TRBV15 and J usage is TRBJ2-1; TRBD1 agrees at 9 bases. Germline values: CDR1 LNHNV, CDR2 YYDKDF (reference sequence). Trimming cost V 3 bases and J 4 bases; bases outside gene matches: 7. CDR3 length equals 16 residues. The CDR3 DNA follows: TGTGCCACCAGCAGCCCGGGACAGGGCAGGTACAATGAGCAGTTCTTC. Encoded protein: CATSSPGQGRYNEQFF.

The rearrangement uses TRBV14 and TRBJ1-2, with 7 bases fitting TRBD1. Germline CDR1 and CDR2: SGHDN and FVKESK. The V and J ends lost 4 bases and 4 bases, in that order; junction bases with no gene match: 6. The CDR3 contains 14 residues. The CDR3 nucleotides are TGTGCCAGCAGCCCTACAGGGGCGTTCTATGGCTACACCTTC. Protein sequence: CASSPTGAFYGYTF.

There are many counts of this clonotype. DNA for the CDR3: TGTGCCAGCAGTCTGGACAGGGTAGGGAACATTCAGTACTTC. Translating it yields CASSLDRVGNIQYF. The rearrangement joins TRBV27 to TRBJ2-4; 8 positions agree with TRBD1. Germline loops: CDR1 MNHEY, CDR2 SMNVEV (reference sequence). Losses at the gene ends were 5 bases for V and 7 bases for J; bases not matched to a gene: 7. This CDR3 is 14 amino acids long.